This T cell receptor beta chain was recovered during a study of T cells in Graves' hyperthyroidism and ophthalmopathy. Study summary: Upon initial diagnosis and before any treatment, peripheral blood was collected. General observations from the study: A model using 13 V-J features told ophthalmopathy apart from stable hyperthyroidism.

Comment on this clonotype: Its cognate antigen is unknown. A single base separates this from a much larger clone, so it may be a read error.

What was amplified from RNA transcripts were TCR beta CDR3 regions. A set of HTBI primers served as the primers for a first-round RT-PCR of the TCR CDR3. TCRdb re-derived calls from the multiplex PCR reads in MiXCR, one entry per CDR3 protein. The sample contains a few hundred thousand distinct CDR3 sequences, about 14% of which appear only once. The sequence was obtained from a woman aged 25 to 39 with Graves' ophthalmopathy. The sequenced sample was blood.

CDR3 DNA sequence: TGCAGTGCCCAAACTGGCGGCACCACAGATACGCAGTATTTT. It codes for CSAQTGGTTDTQYF. V is TRBV20-1 and J is TRBJ2-3; D remains unclear. The V and J ends lost 6 bases and 2 bases respectively, with 15 bases between them. CDR1 DFQATT and CDR2 SNEGSKA come from the germline V gene (reference sequence). CDR3 length equals 14 residues.